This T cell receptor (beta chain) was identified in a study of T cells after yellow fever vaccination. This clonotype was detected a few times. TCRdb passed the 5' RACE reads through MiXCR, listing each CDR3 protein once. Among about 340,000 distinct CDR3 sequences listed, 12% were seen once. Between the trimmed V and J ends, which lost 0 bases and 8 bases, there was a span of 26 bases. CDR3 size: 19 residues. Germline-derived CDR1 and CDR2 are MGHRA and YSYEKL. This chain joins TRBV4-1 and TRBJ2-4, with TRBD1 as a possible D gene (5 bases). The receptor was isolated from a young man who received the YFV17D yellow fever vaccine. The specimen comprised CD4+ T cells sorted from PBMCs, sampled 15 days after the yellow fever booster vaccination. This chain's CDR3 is CASSQDWGYSGQPYDIQYF. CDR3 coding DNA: TGCGCCAGCAGCCAAGATTGGGGTTATTCCGGACAACCCTATGACATTCAGTACTTC.